This paragraph reports one T cell receptor beta chain. This entry is derived from a study of PD-L1 blockade in urothelial cancer. Repertoires were generated with immunoSEQ multiplex PCR, while TCRdb's copy carries only in-frame clones and drops some. Of 38,000 or so clones listed, around four fifths are singletons. Between the trimmed V and J ends, which lost 0 bases and 8 bases, there was a span of 10 bases. The CDR3 consists of 13 residues. The germline CDR1 and CDR2 sequences are LNHNV and YYDKDF (reference sequence). Time point given: peripheral blood 6 weeks after treatment start. The clonotype was recovered from a man in his forties with urothelial cancer. The rearrangement links TRBV15 to TRBJ1-2, with D uncertain. This specimen was PBMCs, taken around atezolizumab (anti-PD-L1) treatment. CDR3 loop: CATSRDPQWGYTF. CDR3 nucleotide sequence: TGTGCCACCAGCAGAGATCCCCAGTGGGGCTACACCTTC.